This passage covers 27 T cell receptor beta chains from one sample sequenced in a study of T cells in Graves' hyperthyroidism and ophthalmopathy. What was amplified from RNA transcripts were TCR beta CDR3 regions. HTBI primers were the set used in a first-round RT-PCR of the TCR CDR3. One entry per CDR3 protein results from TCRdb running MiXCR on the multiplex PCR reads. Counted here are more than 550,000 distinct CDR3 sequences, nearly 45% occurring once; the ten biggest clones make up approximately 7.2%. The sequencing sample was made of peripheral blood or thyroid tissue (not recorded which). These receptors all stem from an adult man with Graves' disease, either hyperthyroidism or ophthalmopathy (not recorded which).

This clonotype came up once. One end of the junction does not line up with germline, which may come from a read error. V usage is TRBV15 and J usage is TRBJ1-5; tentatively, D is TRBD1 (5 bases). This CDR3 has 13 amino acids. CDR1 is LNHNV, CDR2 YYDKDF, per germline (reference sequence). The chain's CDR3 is CAASRDSNQPQHF. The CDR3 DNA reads TGTGCCGCCAGCAGGGACAGCAATCAGCCCCAGCATTTT.

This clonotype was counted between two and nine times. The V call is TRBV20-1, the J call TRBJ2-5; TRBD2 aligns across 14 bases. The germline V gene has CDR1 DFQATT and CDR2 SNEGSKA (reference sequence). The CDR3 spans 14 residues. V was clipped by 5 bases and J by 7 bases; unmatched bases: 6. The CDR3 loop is CSALTSGRASTQYF. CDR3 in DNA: TGCAGTGCTCTGACTAGCGGGAGGGCCTCGACCCAGTACTTC.

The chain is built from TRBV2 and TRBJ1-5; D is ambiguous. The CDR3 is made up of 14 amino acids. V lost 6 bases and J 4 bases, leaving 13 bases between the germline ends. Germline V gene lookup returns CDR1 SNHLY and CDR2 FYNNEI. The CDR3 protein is CASRANEGNQPQHF. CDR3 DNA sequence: TGTGCCAGCAGGGCTAACGAGGGAAATCAGCCCCAGCATTTT.

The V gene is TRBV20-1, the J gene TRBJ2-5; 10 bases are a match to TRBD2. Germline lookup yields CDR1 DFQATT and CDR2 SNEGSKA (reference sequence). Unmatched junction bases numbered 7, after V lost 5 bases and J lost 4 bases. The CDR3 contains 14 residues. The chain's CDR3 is CSASRTSGGETQYF. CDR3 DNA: TGCAGTGCTTCTCGGACTAGCGGAGGAGAGACCCAGTACTTC.

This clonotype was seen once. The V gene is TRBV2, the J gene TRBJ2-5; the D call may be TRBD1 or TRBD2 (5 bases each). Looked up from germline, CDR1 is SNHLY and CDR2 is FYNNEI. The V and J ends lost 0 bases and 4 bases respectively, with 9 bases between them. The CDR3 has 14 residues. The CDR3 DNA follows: TGTGCCAGCAGTGAAGCCGCAGGGAGAGAGACCCAGTACTTC. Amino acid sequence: CASSEAAGRETQYF.

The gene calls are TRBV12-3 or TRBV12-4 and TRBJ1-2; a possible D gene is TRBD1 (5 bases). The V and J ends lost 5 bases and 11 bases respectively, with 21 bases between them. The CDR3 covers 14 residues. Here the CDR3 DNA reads TGTGCCAGCAGTCTGATACGAACAGGCTCGGGATACACCTTC. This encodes CASSLIRTGSGYTF.

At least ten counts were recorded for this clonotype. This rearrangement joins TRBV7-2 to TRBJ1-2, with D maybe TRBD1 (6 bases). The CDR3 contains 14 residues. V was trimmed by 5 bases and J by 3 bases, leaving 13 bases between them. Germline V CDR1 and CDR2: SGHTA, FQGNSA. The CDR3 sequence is CASSPGAGDYGYTF. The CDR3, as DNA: TGTGCCAGCAGCCCGGGTGCAGGGGACTATGGCTACACCTTC.

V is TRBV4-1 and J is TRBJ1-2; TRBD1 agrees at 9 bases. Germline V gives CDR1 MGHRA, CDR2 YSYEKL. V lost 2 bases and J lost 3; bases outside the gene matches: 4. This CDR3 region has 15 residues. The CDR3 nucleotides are TGCGCCAGCAGCCAATACCGGACAGGGGACTATGGCTACACCTTC. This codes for CASSQYRTGDYGYTF.

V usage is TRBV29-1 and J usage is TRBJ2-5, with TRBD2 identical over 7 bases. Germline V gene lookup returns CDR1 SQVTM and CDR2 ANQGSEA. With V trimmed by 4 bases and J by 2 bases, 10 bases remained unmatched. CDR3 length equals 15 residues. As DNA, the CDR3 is TGCAGCGTTGCCCTCCGAGCGGGGATACAAGAGACCCAGTACTTC. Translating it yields CSVALRAGIQETQYF.

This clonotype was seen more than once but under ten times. For the CDR3, the DNA is TGTGCCAGCGGACAGGGTAGGGATGAAAAACTGTTTTTT. Protein: CASGQGRDEKLFF. The chain combines TRBV12-3 or TRBV12-4 with TRBJ1-4, with 8 nucleotides matching TRBD1. The ends lost 8 bases at V and 6 bases at J; junction bases unmatched: 5. The CDR3 covers 13 residues.

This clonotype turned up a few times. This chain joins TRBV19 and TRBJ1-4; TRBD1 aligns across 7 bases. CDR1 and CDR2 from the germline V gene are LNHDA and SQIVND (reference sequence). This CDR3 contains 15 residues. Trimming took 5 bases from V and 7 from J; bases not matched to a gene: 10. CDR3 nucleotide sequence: TGTGCCAGTAGTCCCTCTCGGACAGGAGGTGAAAAACTGTTTTTT. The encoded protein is CASSPSRTGGEKLFF.

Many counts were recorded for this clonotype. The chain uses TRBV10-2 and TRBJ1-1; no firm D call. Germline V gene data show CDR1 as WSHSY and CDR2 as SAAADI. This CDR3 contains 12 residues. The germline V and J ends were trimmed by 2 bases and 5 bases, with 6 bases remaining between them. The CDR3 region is CASSEVGTEAFF. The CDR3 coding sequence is TGCGCCAGCAGTGAGGTGGGGACTGAAGCTTTCTTT.

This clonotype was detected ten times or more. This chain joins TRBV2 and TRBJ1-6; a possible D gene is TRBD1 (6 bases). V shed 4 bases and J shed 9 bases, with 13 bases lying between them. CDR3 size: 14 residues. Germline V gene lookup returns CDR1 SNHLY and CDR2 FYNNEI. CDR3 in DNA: TGTGCCAGCAGTGGAGGGGGGGCAAGTTCACCCCTCCACTTT. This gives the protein CASSGGGASSPLHF.

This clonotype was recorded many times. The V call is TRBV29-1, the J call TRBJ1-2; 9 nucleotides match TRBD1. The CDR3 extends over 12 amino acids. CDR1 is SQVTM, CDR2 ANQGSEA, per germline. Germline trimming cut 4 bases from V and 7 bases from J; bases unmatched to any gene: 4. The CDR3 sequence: CSVGDRAVGYTF. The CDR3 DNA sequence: TGCAGCGTTGGGGACAGGGCTGTTGGCTACACCTTC.

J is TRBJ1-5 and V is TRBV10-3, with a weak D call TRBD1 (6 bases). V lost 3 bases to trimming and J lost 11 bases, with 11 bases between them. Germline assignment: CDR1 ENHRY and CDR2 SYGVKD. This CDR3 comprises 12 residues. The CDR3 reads CAISEGGRTQHF. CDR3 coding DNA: TGTGCCATCAGTGAAGGGGGGCGGACCCAGCATTTT.

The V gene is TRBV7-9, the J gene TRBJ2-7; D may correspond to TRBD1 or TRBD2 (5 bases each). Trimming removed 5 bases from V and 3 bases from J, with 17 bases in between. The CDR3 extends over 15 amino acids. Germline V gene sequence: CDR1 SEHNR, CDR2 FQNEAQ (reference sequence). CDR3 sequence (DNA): TGTGCCAGCAGCCTCCTAGGGACGGCCTACTACGAGCAGTACTTC. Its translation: CASSLLGTAYYEQYF. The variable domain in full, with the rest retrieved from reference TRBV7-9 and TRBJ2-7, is DTGVSQNPRHKITKRGQNVTFRCDPISEHNRLYWYRQTLGQGPEFLTYFQNEAQLEKSRLLSDRFSAERPKGSFSTLEIQRTEQGDSAMYLCASSLLGTAYYEQYFGPGTRLTVT.

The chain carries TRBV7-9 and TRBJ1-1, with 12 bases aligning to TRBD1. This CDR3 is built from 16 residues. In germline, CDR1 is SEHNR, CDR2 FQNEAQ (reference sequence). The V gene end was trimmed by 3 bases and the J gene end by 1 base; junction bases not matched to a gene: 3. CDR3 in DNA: TGTGCCAGCAGCTTCCGGGACAGGGGGCAGAACACTGAAGCTTTCTTT. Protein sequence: CASSFRDRGQNTEAFF.

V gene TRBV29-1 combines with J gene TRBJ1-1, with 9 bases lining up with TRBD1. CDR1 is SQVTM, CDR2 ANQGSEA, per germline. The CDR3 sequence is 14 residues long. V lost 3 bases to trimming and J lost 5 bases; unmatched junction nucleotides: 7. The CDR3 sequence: CSVDKQGAGTEAFF. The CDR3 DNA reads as TGCAGCGTTGACAAACAGGGGGCTGGTACTGAAGCTTTCTTT.

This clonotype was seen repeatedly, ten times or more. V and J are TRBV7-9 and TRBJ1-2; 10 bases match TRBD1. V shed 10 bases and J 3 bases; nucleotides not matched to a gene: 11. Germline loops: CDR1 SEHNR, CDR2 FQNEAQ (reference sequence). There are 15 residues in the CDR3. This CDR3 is CATGRGTGDDYGYTF. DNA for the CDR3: TGTGCCACCGGAAGGGGGACAGGGGATGACTATGGCTACACCTTC.

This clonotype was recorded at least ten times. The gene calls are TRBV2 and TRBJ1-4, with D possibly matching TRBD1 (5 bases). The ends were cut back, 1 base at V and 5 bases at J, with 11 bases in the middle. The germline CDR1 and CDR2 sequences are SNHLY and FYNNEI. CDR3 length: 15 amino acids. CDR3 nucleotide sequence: TGTGCCAGCAGTGAAGAGGGGAGGACAAATGAAAAACTGTTTTTT. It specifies CASSEEGRTNEKLFF.

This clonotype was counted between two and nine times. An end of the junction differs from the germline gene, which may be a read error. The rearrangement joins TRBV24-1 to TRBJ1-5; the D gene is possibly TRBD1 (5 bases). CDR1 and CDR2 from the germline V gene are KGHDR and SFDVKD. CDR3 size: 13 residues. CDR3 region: CASRVSGNQPQHF. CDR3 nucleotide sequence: TGTGCCTCCAGGGTATCGGGCAATCAGCCCCAGCATTTT.

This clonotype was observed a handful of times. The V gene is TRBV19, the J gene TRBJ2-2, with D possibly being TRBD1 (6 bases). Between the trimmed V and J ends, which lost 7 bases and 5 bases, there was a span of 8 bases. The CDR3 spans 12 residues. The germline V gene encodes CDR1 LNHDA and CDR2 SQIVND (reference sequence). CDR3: CASMRGTGELFF. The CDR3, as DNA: TGTGCCAGTATGAGGGGGACCGGGGAGCTGTTTTTT. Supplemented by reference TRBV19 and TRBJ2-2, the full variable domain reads DGGITQSPKYLFRKEGQNVTLSCEQNLNHDAMYWYRQDPGQGLRLIYYSQIVNDFQKGDIAEGYSVSREKKESFPLTVTSAQKNPTAFYLCASMRGTGELFFGEGSRLTVL.

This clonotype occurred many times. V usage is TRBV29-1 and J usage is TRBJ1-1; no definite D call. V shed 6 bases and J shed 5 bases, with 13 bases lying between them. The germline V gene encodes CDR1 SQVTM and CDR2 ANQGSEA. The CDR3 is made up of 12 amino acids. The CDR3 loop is CSVLSPGTEAFF. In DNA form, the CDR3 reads TGCAGCGTATTATCACCGGGAACTGAAGCTTTCTTT.

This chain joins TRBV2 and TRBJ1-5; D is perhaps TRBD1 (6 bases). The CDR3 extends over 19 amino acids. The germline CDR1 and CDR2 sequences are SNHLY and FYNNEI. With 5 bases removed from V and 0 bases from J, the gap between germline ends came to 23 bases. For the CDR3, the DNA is TGTGCCAGCAGTTTATCGAAGGGGGATGGAAGGGATAGCAATCAGCCCCAGCATTTT. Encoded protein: CASSLSKGDGRDSNQPQHF.

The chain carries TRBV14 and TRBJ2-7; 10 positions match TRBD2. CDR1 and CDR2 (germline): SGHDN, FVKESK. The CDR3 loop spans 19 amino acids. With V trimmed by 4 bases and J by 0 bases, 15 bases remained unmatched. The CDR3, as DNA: TGTGCCAGCAGCCCCGGGACTAGCGCCTTGGCGGACAGCTCCTACGAGCAGTACTTC. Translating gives CASSPGTSALADSSYEQYF.

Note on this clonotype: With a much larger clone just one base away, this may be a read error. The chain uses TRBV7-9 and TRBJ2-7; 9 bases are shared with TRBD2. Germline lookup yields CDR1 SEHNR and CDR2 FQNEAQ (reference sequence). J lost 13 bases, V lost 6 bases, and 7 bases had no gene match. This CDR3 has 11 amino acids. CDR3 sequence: CASSEGTSFYF. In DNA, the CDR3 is TGTGCCAGCAGTGAAGGGACTAGCTTTTACTTC. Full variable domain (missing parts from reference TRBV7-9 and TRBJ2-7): DTGVSQNPRHKITKRGQNVTFRCDPISEHNRLYWYRQTLGQGPEFLTYFQNEAQLEKSRLLSDRFSAERPKGSFSTLEIQRTEQGDSAMYLCASSEGTSFYFGPGTRLTVT.

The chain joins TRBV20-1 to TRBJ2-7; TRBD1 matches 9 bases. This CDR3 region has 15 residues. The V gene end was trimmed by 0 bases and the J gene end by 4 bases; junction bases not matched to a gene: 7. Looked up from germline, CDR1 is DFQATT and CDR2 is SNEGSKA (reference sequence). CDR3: CSARDHGQGWYEQYF. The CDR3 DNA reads TGCAGTGCTAGAGATCACGGACAGGGGTGGTACGAGCAGTACTTC.